The 15 T cell receptor beta chains presented below share a single source sample, sequenced in a study of response to subunit inactivated influenza vaccine. TCRdb re-analysed the RT-PCR reads in MiXCR, keeping a single row per CDR3 protein. The sample lists around 710,000 distinct CDR3 sequences, around 13% seen once, with less than 9% in the top ten. The source material was PBMCs from blood, sampled about 14 days before vaccination. The source is a man aged 50 or older who received an inactivated influenza vaccine.

This clonotype came up many times. This sequence joins TRBV5-1 and TRBJ2-3, with D possibly matching TRBD1 (5 bases). The CDR3 runs to 15 residues. Germline V gene data show CDR1 as SGHRS and CDR2 as YFSETQ. V was trimmed by 6 bases and J by 2 bases, leaving 16 bases between them. CDR3 sequence (DNA): TGCGCCAGCACCCTCTGGGGCGGTAACACAGATACGCAGTATTTT. This gives the protein CASTLWGGNTDTQYF.

In this sample, this clonotype turned up a few times. This CDR3 reads CASRIRGSNQPQHF. In nucleotides, the CDR3 is TGTGCCAGCAGAATAAGGGGAAGCAATCAGCCCCAGCATTTT. The genes are TRBV12-3 or TRBV12-4 and TRBJ1-5, with TRBD1 as a possible D gene (5 bases). This CDR3 has 14 amino acids. V lost 6 bases, J lost 1 base, and 10 bases lay in between.

The chain employs TRBV4-3 and TRBJ1-5, with D possibly being TRBD1 (5 bases). This CDR3 contains 16 residues. Germline CDR1 LGHNA, CDR2 YSLEER. Trimming took off 0 bases at V and 7 bases at J, with 16 bases between the two ends. CDR3 bases: TGCGCCAGCAGCCAAGATTTCGAGAGGGGCAGACAGCCCCAGCATTTT. Residues: CASSQDFERGRQPQHF.

At least ten counts were recorded for this clonotype. V and J are TRBV27 and TRBJ1-1, with D hard to call. V was pared by 1 base and J by 3 bases, with 6 bases between. Germline-derived CDR1 and CDR2 are MNHEY and SMNVEV (reference sequence). This CDR3 is 13 amino acids long. The CDR3 loop is CASSLYWDTEAFF. The CDR3 nucleotides read TGTGCCAGCAGTTTATACTGGGACACTGAAGCTTTCTTT.

This clonotype occurred many times. The chain uses TRBV7-9 and TRBJ1-1; TRBD1 matches 10 bases. Germline values: CDR1 SEHNR, CDR2 FQNEAQ (reference sequence). The CDR3 totals 13 residues. After removal of 6 bases from V and 7 bases from J, the junction contained 5 bases not matched to a gene. CDR3 protein: CASRKDRGGEAFF. DNA for the CDR3: TGTGCCAGCAGGAAGGACAGGGGGGGTGAAGCTTTCTTT.

In this sample, this clonotype turned up a few times. This sequence joins TRBV12-3 or TRBV12-4 and TRBJ1-2; 7 nucleotides match TRBD1. The CDR3 extends over 12 amino acids. Trimming cost V 8 bases and J 4 bases; bases outside gene matches: 4. The CDR3 spells CASSGQFYGYTF. The CDR3 nucleotides are TGTGCCAGCTCGGGACAGTTCTATGGCTACACCTTC.

The chain recombines TRBV9 with TRBJ2-1; 9 bases agree with TRBD2. CDR3 length: 15 residues. V dropped 3 bases and J dropped 7; count of bases not matched to a gene: 8. CDR1 and CDR2 (germline): SGDLS, YYNGEE. The CDR3 DNA is TGTGCCAGCAGCGACAGTAGCGGGGGTCGAAATGAGCAGTTCTTC. This translates into CASSDSSGGRNEQFF.

This clonotype was detected many times. CDR3 residues: CASRTYGADNEQFF. The CDR3 DNA follows: TGTGCCAGCAGGACTTATGGGGCAGACAATGAGCAGTTCTTC. The chain is built from TRBV12-3 or TRBV12-4 and TRBJ2-1, with D tentatively TRBD1 (5 bases). Deletions cut 6 bases from V and 5 bases from J, with 14 bases between. This CDR3 has 14 residues.

This clonotype was counted only a few times. The chain couples TRBV24-1 to TRBJ2-7; 7 bases are shared with TRBD1. Trimming cost V 4 bases and J 2 bases; bases outside gene matches: 4. Germline-derived CDR1 and CDR2 are KGHDR and SFDVKD. This CDR3 comprises 14 residues. The CDR3 sequence: CATSDPGQAYEQYF. CDR3 DNA: TGTGCCACCAGTGACCCCGGACAGGCCTACGAGCAGTACTTC.

The chain joins TRBV28 to TRBJ2-6; D is possibly TRBD2 (5 bases). V lost 2 bases and J lost 1, with 12 bases in between. Germline V gives CDR1 MDHEN, CDR2 SYDVKM. This CDR3 contains 17 residues. The CDR3 loop is CASSLRRIMSGANVLTF. The CDR3, as DNA: TGTGCCAGCAGTTTAAGGAGGATTATGTCTGGGGCCAACGTCCTGACTTTC. Filled out from reference TRBV28 and TRBJ2-6, the complete variable domain reads DVKVTQSSRYLVKRTGEKVFLECVQDMDHENMFWYRQDPGLGLRLIYFSYDVKMKEKGDIPEGYSVSREKKERFSLILESASTNQTSMYLCASSLRRIMSGANVLTFGAGSRLTVL.

The gene calls are TRBV4-3 and TRBJ2-5, with D maybe TRBD1 (6 bases). V gave up 0 bases and J gave up 4 bases, with 15 bases separating them. Germline V gene lookup returns CDR1 LGHNA and CDR2 YSLEER. CDR3 length: 16 amino acids. This CDR3 is CASSQDGGQRAETQYF. The CDR3 coding sequence is TGCGCCAGCAGCCAAGATGGCGGACAGAGGGCAGAGACCCAGTACTTC.

This clonotype was seen a handful of times. The gene calls are TRBV21-1 and TRBJ1-2; no DNA check was done on the table's D call, TRBD1. TRBV21-1 represents a pseudogene. This CDR3 region has 19 residues. The CDR3 region is CASSKRGPLDRSFNYGYTF. In DNA form, the CDR3 reads TGTGCCAGCAGCAAAAGGGGGCCCTTGGACAGGTCATTTAACTATGGCTACACCTTC.

With respect to this clonotype: This may stem from a read error, because a much larger clone lies one nucleotide away. The CDR3 here is CASSLQGREHYF. The CDR3 nucleotides read TGCGCCAGCAGCCTCCAGGGGCGCGAGCACTACTTC. The chain has TRBV4-3 and TRBJ2-7; D might be TRBD1 (6 bases). The CDR3 has 12 residues. The V gene's germline CDR1 is LGHNA and CDR2 YSLEER.

This chain connects TRBV6-5 to TRBJ2-3, with TRBD2 matching 10 bases. The V and J ends lost 2 bases and 2 bases, in that order; junction bases with no gene match: 7. Looked up from germline, CDR1 is MNHEY and CDR2 is SVGAGI. The CDR3 loop spans 17 amino acids. The CDR3 DNA is TGTGCCAGCAGTTACACATTAACTAGCGGGAACACAGATACGCAGTATTTT. Amino acid sequence: CASSYTLTSGNTDTQYF.

The genes are TRBV7-8 and TRBJ1-2; 7 nucleotides line up with TRBD1. From germline, CDR1 is SGHVS and CDR2 FQNEAQ. The CDR3 length is 14 residues. The V and J ends lost 5 bases and 4 bases, in that order; junction bases with no gene match: 7. CDR3 DNA: TGTGCCAGCAGCGTAAGGGGGCTCGGCTATGGCTACACCTTC. Translated, it gives CASSVRGLGYGYTF.